This section outlines one T cell receptor beta chain sequence together with its context. Its antigen remains unidentified. No per-base quality is available; no much larger clone lies one base away. Counted from cysteine to phenylalanine, this CDR3 has 11 amino acids. Solely the CDR3 DNA is kept, with 33 bases framed from the first base. V sheds 3 bases and J sheds 3 bases, leaving 2 bases between their ends. CDR1 and CDR2 (LGHDT, YNNKEL) derive from the germline V gene (reference sequence). The protocol used for the library was the immunoSEQ multiplex PCR assay. As stored in TCRdb, this immuneACCESS dataset retains in-frame rearrangements with V and J assigned. A fraction of the clones does not appear; measured against another copy, unresolved V genes explain less than half of the discrepancy, and the remainder lacks a known reason. The sample table shows about 170,000 clones, and 75% to 95% are seen once. About 1.6% of the sample is held by the ten biggest clonotypes.

This sample stems from a study of control samples from healthy donors and cancer patients (dated by TCRdb to the early 2020s). The TCR comes from a woman aged 25 to 39 in good health. The source material was blood. This chain is built from TRBV3-1 (or the pseudogene TRBV3-2) and TRBJ1-2; the D gene is unclear. The CDR3 amino acid sequence is: CASSHYYGYTF. The sequence in DNA is TGTGCCAGCAGCCATTACTATGGCTACACCTTC.